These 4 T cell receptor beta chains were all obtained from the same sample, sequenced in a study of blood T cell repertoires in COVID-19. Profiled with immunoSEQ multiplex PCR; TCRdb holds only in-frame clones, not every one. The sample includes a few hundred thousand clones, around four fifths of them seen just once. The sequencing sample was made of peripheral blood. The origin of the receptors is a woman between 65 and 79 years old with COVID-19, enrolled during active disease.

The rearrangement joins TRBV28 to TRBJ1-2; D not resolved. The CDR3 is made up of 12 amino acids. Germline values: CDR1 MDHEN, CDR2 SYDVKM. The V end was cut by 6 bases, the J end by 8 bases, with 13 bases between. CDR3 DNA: TGTGCCAGCAGCCTCCCCTCCTCCGGCTACACCTTC. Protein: CASSLPSSGYTF.

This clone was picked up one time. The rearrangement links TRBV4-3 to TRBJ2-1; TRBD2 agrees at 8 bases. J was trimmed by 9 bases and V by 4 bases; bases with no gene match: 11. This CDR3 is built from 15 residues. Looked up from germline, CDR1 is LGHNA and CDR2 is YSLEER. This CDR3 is CASSRVGTSEGEQFF. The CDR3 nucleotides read TGCGCCAGCAGCCGGGTCGGGACTAGTGAAGGTGAGCAGTTCTTC.

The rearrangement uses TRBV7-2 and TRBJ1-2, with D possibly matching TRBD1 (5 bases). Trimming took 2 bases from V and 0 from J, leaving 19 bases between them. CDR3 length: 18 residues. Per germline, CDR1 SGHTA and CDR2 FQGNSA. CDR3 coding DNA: TGTGCCAGCAGCTTATCTACTTTGGGGCCTCGCTCTAACTATGGCTACACCTTC. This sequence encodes CASSLSTLGPRSNYGYTF.

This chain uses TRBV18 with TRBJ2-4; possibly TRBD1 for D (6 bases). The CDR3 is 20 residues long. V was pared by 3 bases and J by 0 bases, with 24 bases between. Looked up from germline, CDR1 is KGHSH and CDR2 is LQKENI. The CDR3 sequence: CASSPGLESRGMSAKNIQYF. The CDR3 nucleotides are TGTGCCAGCTCACCGGGGTTGGAGTCAAGGGGGATGTCAGCCAAAAACATTCAGTACTTC.